These T cell receptor beta chains were read from a single sample in a study of blood T cell repertoires in COVID-19. Repertoires were generated with immunoSEQ multiplex PCR, while TCRdb's copy carries only in-frame clones and drops some. The sample comprises some 310,000 clones, 85% to 90% of which are singletons, and more than 9% rests with the top ten. Source material: PBMCs or T cells enriched from blood (not recorded which). These receptors were obtained from a woman aged 25 to 39 who had recovered from COVID-19. Each CDR3 is given with its conserved first and last residue. Fields, in order: clone size, D gene, J gene, V gene, CDR3 protein, CDR3 DNA. The D gene is left open where the match is weak. Part of the rows lack a size; the others show once, few, many or a class for expanded clones.

clone size: once; D gene: -; J gene: TRBJ1-1; V gene: TRBV6-5; CDR3 protein: CASSSFARDGEAFF; CDR3 DNA: TGTGCCAGCAGTTCATTTGCCAGGGATGGTGAAGCTTTCTTT
clone size: -; D gene: -; J gene: TRBJ2-1; V gene: TRBV21-1; CDR3 protein: CASSRDRNNNEQFF; CDR3 DNA: TGTGCCAGCAGCCGGGACAGGAATAACAATGAGCAGTTCTTC
clone size: -; D gene: -; J gene: TRBJ2-1; V gene: TRBV10-3; CDR3 protein: CAISERTGSSYNEQFF; CDR3 DNA: TGTGCCATCAGTGAACGTACAGGGAGCTCCTACAATGAGCAGTTCTTC
clone size: -; D gene: TRBD2; J gene: TRBJ2-3; V gene: TRBV19; CDR3 protein: CASSIDVGTSGTGDTQYF; CDR3 DNA: TGTGCCAGTAGTATAGATGTAGGGACTAGCGGGACGGGAGATACGCAGTATTTT
clone size: -; D gene: -; J gene: TRBJ1-2; V gene: TRBV3-1/TRBV3-2; CDR3 protein: CASSDPQGAEYGYTF; CDR3 DNA: TGTGCCAGCAGCGACCCACAGGGAGCGGAATATGGCTACACCTTC
clone size: once; D gene: TRBD2; J gene: TRBJ2-7; V gene: TRBV2; CDR3 protein: CASRGTSGTYEQYF; CDR3 DNA: TGTGCCAGCAGGGGGACTAGCGGGACGTACGAGCAGTACTTC
clone size: -; D gene: TRBD1; J gene: TRBJ1-2; V gene: TRBV3-1/TRBV3-2; CDR3 protein: CASSQVETGHGYTF; CDR3 DNA: TGTGCCAGCAGCCAAGTTGAGACAGGGCATGGCTACACCTTC
clone size: -; D gene: TRBD1; J gene: TRBJ2-7; V gene: TRBV18; CDR3 protein: CASSPLPGQRNLLYEQYF; CDR3 DNA: TGTGCCAGCTCACCACTTCCGGGACAGCGGAATCTCCTCTACGAGCAGTACTTC
clone size: -; D gene: TRBD1; J gene: TRBJ2-2; V gene: TRBV5-8; CDR3 protein: CASTITGGSGELFF; CDR3 DNA: TGTGCCAGCACAATTACAGGGGGCTCCGGGGAGCTGTTTTTT
clone size: -; D gene: -; J gene: TRBJ1-1; V gene: TRBV7-2; CDR3 protein: CASSLDGRGDTEAFF; CDR3 DNA: TGTGCCAGCAGCTTAGATGGCAGGGGTGACACTGAAGCTTTCTTT
clone size: once; D gene: TRBD1; J gene: TRBJ1-6; V gene: TRBV7-2; CDR3 protein: CASSLDRGNSPLHF; CDR3 DNA: TGTGCCAGCAGCTTGGACAGGGGTAATTCACCCCTCCACTTT
clone size: -; D gene: -; J gene: TRBJ1-1; V gene: TRBV5-1; CDR3 protein: CASSLVGAATEAFF; CDR3 DNA: TGCGCCAGCAGCTTGGTGGGGGCCGCCACTGAAGCTTTCTTT
clone size: -; D gene: -; J gene: TRBJ2-3; V gene: TRBV19; CDR3 protein: CASRGPQSTDTQYF; CDR3 DNA: TGTGCCAGTAGGGGGCCCCAATCCACAGATACGCAGTATTTT
clone size: -; D gene: -; J gene: TRBJ2-4; V gene: TRBV19; CDR3 protein: CASSIGGTPNIQYF; CDR3 DNA: TGTGCCAGTAGTATTGGGGGGACCCCAAACATTCAGTACTTC
clone size: -; D gene: TRBD1; J gene: TRBJ1-1; V gene: TRBV6-5; CDR3 protein: CASNTGTGLTEAFF; CDR3 DNA: TGTGCCAGCAACACAGGGACAGGACTCACTGAAGCTTTCTTT
clone size: few; D gene: -; J gene: TRBJ2-7; V gene: TRBV11-2; CDR3 protein: CASSLQTAYEQYF; CDR3 DNA: TGTGCCAGCAGCTTGCAGACAGCCTACGAGCAGTACTTC